This T cell receptor beta chain was profiled in a study of tumor-infiltrating lymphocytes in primary liver carcinoma. This clonotype was seen a single time. At one end the junction does not follow the germline gene, possibly because of a read error. The CDR3 spans 15 residues. Germline values: CDR1 MNHNS, CDR2 SASEGT. Researchers generated TCR beta cDNA from about 450 ng of total RNA, relying on a constant-region primer. Sequencing libraries for TCR beta derived from three nested multiplex PCR rounds that used slightly modified ARM-PCR. In the first two PCR rounds, TRBV1-TRBV30 forward primers were paired with a C-beta reverse primer, and each round lasted roughly 9 cycles. Each CDR3 protein gets one entry after TCRdb re-called the multiplex PCR reads with MiXCR. The data contain about 78,000 distinct CDR3 sequences, almost 70% of them singletons. Bulk tissue was left unsorted, and RNA and DNA were co-extracted from about 20-30 mg of it.

The chain is built from TRBV6-1 and TRBJ2-3; 12 bases fit TRBD2. Sequencing was performed on liver tumor tissue from sampling region 4. Subset denoted: tumor region T4, right-lateral pole. The TCR originated in a man aged 35 to 55 with primary liver carcinoma and hepatitis B virus infection. The CDR3 DNA reads as TGTGCCAGCAGTGAAGGACTAGCGGGAGCAGATACGCGGTATTTC. Protein sequence: CASSEGLAGADTRYF.